This TCR beta chain was identified in a study of spatial heterogeneity in lung cancer. Time point in this sample: sample taken at primary tumor resection. This clonotype has at least ten counts. In the library, each TCR cDNA molecule bore its own unique molecular identifier. A single record per CDR3 protein comes from TCRdb applying MiXCR to the 5' RACE reads. The sample has approximately 66,000 distinct CDR3 sequences, 6.3% seen once. The material sequenced was PBMCs, taken at surgery. The receptor was derived from a female donor with early-stage non-small cell lung cancer.

CDR3 in amino acids: CATSDFGDTQYF. The CDR3 bases are TGTGCCACCAGTGATTTTGGAGATACGCAGTATTTT. V usage is TRBV24-1 and J usage is TRBJ2-3; D is unclear. Trimming removed 1 base from V and 5 bases from J, with 3 bases in between. CDR1 and CDR2 (germline): KGHDR, SFDVKD. The CDR3 has 12 residues.